The T cell receptor (beta chain) under discussion was sequenced for a study of T cells in Graves' hyperthyroidism and ophthalmopathy. Looking at the study overall: Before treatment of any kind, peripheral blood was taken at initial diagnosis.

RNA transcripts were the template for amplifying TCR beta CDR3 regions. First-round RT-PCR targeting the TCR CDR3 was performed with the HTBI primer set. Each CDR3 protein gets one entry after TCRdb re-called the multiplex PCR reads with MiXCR. Of 650,000 to 700,000 distinct CDR3 sequences detected, 17% appear once; the ten largest clones hold roughly 15%. The receptor comes from a man between 45 and 60 years old with Graves' hyperthyroidism. Input material: blood.

The CDR3 sequence is CSVQTQGSSTDTQYF. The CDR3 DNA is TGCAGCGTTCAGACGCAGGGATCTAGCACAGATACGCAGTATTTT. The gene calls are TRBV29-1 and TRBJ2-3, with a weak D call TRBD1 (5 bases). The germline CDR1 and CDR2 sequences are SQVTM and ANQGSEA. Trimming shortened V by 5 bases and J by 0 bases, and 15 bases separated the two germline ends. CDR3 size: 15 residues.